The rows below give T cell receptor beta chains drawn from one sample of a study of cytomegalovirus exposure and HLA in healthy donors. Profiling relied on immunoSEQ multiplex PCR, and the TCRdb table lists in-frame clones only, not all of them. Of approximately 97,000 clones in the sample, approximately 87% were seen once. The specimen was PBMCs. The receptors were sampled from a man aged 40-55 years in good health and CMV-seronegative. Each CDR3 is given with its conserved first and last residue. A D gene is named only where the DNA matches it firmly. Size tells how often a clone was seen (once, few, many) or the class of an expanded clone, and some rows leave it out.

v_gene	abundance	j_gene	d_gene	CDR3nt	CDR3aa
TRBV15	once	TRBJ2-7	TRBD1	TGTGCCACCAGCAGAGAAGGGGACAGCTTCTCCTACGAGCAGTACTTC	CATSREGDSFSYEQYF
TRBV6-6	.	TRBJ2-7	.	TGTGCCAGCAGTTATTTGGGGGCTCCCTACGAGCAGTACTTC	CASSYLGAPYEQYF
TRBV5-1	.	TRBJ2-7	.	TGCGCCAGCAGCTTGGATCCAGGGGTGTACGAGCAGTACTTC	CASSLDPGVYEQYF
TRBV6-5	few	TRBJ2-1	TRBD2	TGTGCCAGCAGTTTTGGACTAGCGGTATACAATGAGCAGTTCTTC	CASSFGLAVYNEQFF
TRBV10-3	.	TRBJ2-1	TRBD2	TGTGCCATCAGTGATACGACTAGCGGGGTTGTCGATGAGCAGTTCTTC	CAISDTTSGVVDEQFF
TRBV6-5	.	TRBJ2-7	.	TGTGCCAGCAGTTACTCCGGGGTACCTTCCTACGAGCAGTACTTC	CASSYSGVPSYEQYF
TRBV15	.	TRBJ2-3	.	TGTGCCACCAGCAGTTCGTGGGGTGCGGGCCGTGGTACGCAGTATTTT	CATSSSWGAGRGTQYF
TRBV19	.	TRBJ1-5	TRBD1	TGTGCCAGTAGTACCACCCGGGACAGCTACAATCAGCCCCAGCATTTT	CASSTTRDSYNQPQHF
TRBV4-1	.	TRBJ2-2	.	TGCGCCAGCAGCCAAGAGTCTGGGGGCCTGAACACCGGGGAGCTGTTTTTT	CASSQESGGLNTGELFF
TRBV2	.	TRBJ1-2	.	TGTGCCAGCAGCCTTCTCCGGGACACAGTTAGATATGGCTACACCTTC	CASSLLRDTVRYGYTF
TRBV10-1	once	TRBJ2-4	.	TGCGCCAGCAGTGAAGTCATCGCTAAAGCCAAAAACATTCAGTACTTC	CASSEVIAKAKNIQYF
TRBV4-3	.	TRBJ2-1	TRBD2	TGCGCCAGCAGCCAAGATGGACTAGGTAGTTACAATGAGCAGTTCTTC	CASSQDGLGSYNEQFF
TRBV9	few	TRBJ2-7	TRBD1	TGTGCCAGCAGCGTAGGACAGGGGGTCTCCTACGAGCAGTACTTC	CASSVGQGVSYEQYF
TRBV2	once	TRBJ2-3	.	TGTGCCAGCTTGCTAGGAACAGGAAGCACAGATACGCAGTATTTT	CASLLGTGSTDTQYF
TRBV7-2	.	TRBJ1-6	.	TGTGCCAGCAGGCGGTCTGGTAATTCACCCCTCCACTTT	CASRRSGNSPLHF
TRBV15	.	TRBJ1-2	TRBD1	TGTGCCACCAGCAGAGACGACAGGGCAAGGGGCTACACCTTC	CATSRDDRARGYTF